One and the same sample provided the 22 T cell receptor beta chains below, sequenced in a study of control samples from healthy donors and cancer patients. Profiling relied on immunoSEQ multiplex PCR, and the TCRdb table lists in-frame clones only, not all of them. Found here are about 220,000 clones, roughly 94% of them singletons; the top ten hold 1.5%. The sample was blood. The origin of the receptors is a man aged 45-65 years in good health.

The chain couples TRBV7-9 to TRBJ1-2, with D unresolved. The ends were cut back, 5 bases at V and 8 bases at J, with 15 bases in the middle. CDR3 length: 13 residues. The germline V gene encodes CDR1 SEHNR and CDR2 FQNEAQ (reference sequence). This CDR3 is CASSLTGFQGYTF. The CDR3 DNA is TGTGCCAGCAGCCTCACGGGCTTCCAGGGCTACACCTTC.

The rearrangement joins TRBV7-9 to TRBJ1-1; 7 bases line up with TRBD1. Per germline, CDR1 SEHNR and CDR2 FQNEAQ (reference sequence). The V and J ends lost 7 bases and 4 bases, in that order; junction bases with no gene match: 18. The CDR3 is 17 amino acids. CDR3: CASTVLRDSLGGTEAFF. In nucleotides, the CDR3 is TGTGCCAGCACGGTCCTCAGGGACAGCCTAGGGGGCACTGAAGCTTTCTTT.

The chain is built from TRBV30 and TRBJ2-5; no clear D gene. CDR1 is GTSNPN, CDR2 SVGIG, per germline (reference sequence). The CDR3 sequence is 14 residues long. Trimming left V 1 base short and J 2 bases short, with 11 bases between. CDR3 amino acids: CAWSGGQKQETQYF. The CDR3, as DNA: TGTGCCTGGAGTGGTGGTCAGAAACAAGAGACCCAGTACTTC.

This rearrangement joins TRBV30 to TRBJ1-6, with TRBD1 matching over 7 bases. The V segment lost 2 bases and the J segment 10 bases; nucleotides outside the gene matches: 11. The CDR3 has 15 amino acids. CDR1 and CDR2 (germline): GTSNPN, SVGIG (reference sequence). This CDR3 reads CAWSRGQVGISPLHF. CDR3 DNA: TGTGCCTGGAGTCGAGGACAGGTGGGCATATCACCCCTCCACTTT. Supplemented by reference TRBV30 and TRBJ1-6, the full variable domain reads SQTIHQWPATLVQPVGSPLSLECTVEGTSNPNLYWYRQAAGRGLQLLFYSVGIGQISSEVPQNLSASRPQDRQFILSSKKLLLSDSGFYLCAWSRGQVGISPLHFGNGTRLTVT.

This chain joins TRBV19 and TRBJ1-3; no reliable D call. The CDR3 runs to 12 residues. V dropped 6 bases and J dropped 2 bases, with 5 bases sitting between them. CDR1 and CDR2 (germline): LNHDA, SQIVND (reference sequence). CDR3 bases: TGTGCCAGTAGACGGACTGGAAACACCATATATTTT. It codes for CASRRTGNTIYF.

The chain recombines TRBV30 with TRBJ2-1, with a tentative D call TRBD2 (7 bases). Trimming took off 4 bases at V and 9 bases at J, with 16 bases between the two ends. The CDR3 is 13 residues long. The germline CDR1 and CDR2 sequences are GTSNPN and SVGIG (reference sequence). CDR3 sequence: CAWTRRGGSEQFF. DNA for the CDR3: TGTGCCTGGACCCGGAGGGGGGGCTCTGAGCAGTTCTTC.

The chain employs TRBV6-5 and TRBJ2-6; D call uncertain. Trimming shortened V by 0 bases and J by 2 bases, and 8 bases separated the two germline ends. CDR1 is MNHEY, CDR2 SVGAGI, per germline. The CDR3 covers 16 residues. This CDR3 is CASSYSGQAGANVLTF. DNA of the CDR3: TGTGCCAGCAGTTACTCGGGCCAGGCTGGGGCCAACGTCCTGACTTTC.

V gene TRBV19 combines with J gene TRBJ1-5; the match to TRBD1 covers 9 bases. Germline CDR1 LNHDA, CDR2 SQIVND (reference sequence). Trimming cost V 7 bases and J 4 bases; bases outside gene matches: 11. The CDR3 spans 16 residues. The CDR3 DNA sequence: TGTGCCAGTACCAGAGGGACAGGGAGGGAAAATCAGCCCCAGCATTTT. Its translation is CASTRGTGRENQPQHF.

CDR3 sequence: CASTVGRSNTGELFF. The CDR3 DNA is TGCGCCAGCACCGTGGGGAGGTCGAACACCGGGGAGCTGTTTTTT. This rearrangement joins TRBV5-1 to TRBJ2-2, with D tentatively TRBD2 (6 bases). This CDR3 spans 15 amino acids. The germline V gene has CDR1 SGHRS and CDR2 YFSETQ. Between the trimmed V and J ends, which lost 6 bases and 0 bases, there was a span of 12 bases.

This chain uses TRBV11-2 with TRBJ1-2, with a weak D call TRBD1 (5 bases). The germline CDR1 and CDR2 sequences are SGHAT and FQNNGV. The V and J ends lost 5 bases and 5 bases respectively, with 15 bases between them. The CDR3 runs 14 residues. This CDR3 is CASSLRRESYGYTF. The CDR3 DNA reads as TGTGCCAGCAGCCTCCGCAGGGAATCTTATGGCTACACCTTC.

J is TRBJ1-4 and V is TRBV5-1; maybe TRBD1 (5 bases). The CDR3 extends over 14 amino acids. Trimming pared 4 bases from V and 2 bases from J, leaving 9 bases between. CDR1 is SGHRS, CDR2 YFSETQ, per germline. CDR3 sequence reads: CASSPSGTNEKLFF. The CDR3 DNA sequence: TGCGCCAGCAGCCCATCAGGGACTAATGAAAAACTGTTTTTT.

This clone has just a few counts. The V gene is TRBV7-3, the J gene TRBJ2-1, with 9 bases aligning to TRBD1. This CDR3 has 13 amino acids. CDR1 and CDR2 (germline): SGHTA, FQGTGA. Losses at the gene ends were 5 bases for V and 10 bases for J; bases not matched to a gene: 6. The CDR3 protein is CASSPQDRGEQFF. The CDR3, as DNA: TGTGCCAGCAGCCCTCAGGACAGGGGCGAGCAGTTCTTC.

This clone was observed once. The chain joins TRBV10-3 to TRBJ2-1; D is perhaps TRBD2 (6 bases). Trimming stripped 2 bases from V and 2 bases from J, with 10 bases between. Germline CDR1 is ENHRY and CDR2 is SYGVKD. This CDR3 is 15 amino acids long. CDR3 nucleotides: TGTGCCATCAGTGAGGGTGCGGGGACCTACAATGAGCAGTTCTTC. Its translation is CAISEGAGTYNEQFF.

This clone was counted between two and nine times. V and J are TRBV12-3 or TRBV12-4 and TRBJ1-1; D uncertain. V gave up 6 bases and J gave up 7 bases, with 15 bases separating them. The CDR3 consists of 13 residues. CDR3 residues: CASSPSPRDEAFF. DNA of the CDR3: TGTGCCAGCAGCCCCTCGCCCCGGGATGAAGCTTTCTTT.

The chain is built from TRBV19 and TRBJ1-5, with D unclear. V lost 2 bases and J lost 0, with 11 bases in between. This CDR3 region has 16 residues. Per the germline V gene, CDR1 is LNHDA and CDR2 is SQIVND (reference sequence). CDR3 region: CASSIRLRNSNQPQHF. The CDR3 bases are TGTGCCAGTAGTATACGGTTGAGGAATAGCAATCAGCCCCAGCATTTT.

This chain links TRBV7-2 with TRBJ2-5, with TRBD2 identical over 9 bases. Germline assignment: CDR1 SGHTA and CDR2 FQGNSA. The CDR3 has 15 amino acids. The V and J ends lost 3 bases and 5 bases, in that order; junction bases with no gene match: 7. The CDR3, as DNA: TGTGCCAGCAGCTTTGGCGGGGGGGGTTCGGAGACCCAGTACTTC. It specifies CASSFGGGGSETQYF.

The V gene is TRBV5-4, the J gene TRBJ1-2; maybe TRBD1 (5 bases). The CDR3 spans 13 residues. V dropped 0 bases and J dropped 5 bases, with 8 bases sitting between them. Germline CDR1 and CDR2: SGHNT and YYREEE (reference sequence). DNA of the CDR3: TGTGCCAGCAGCTTGGAACAGGTTTATGGCTACACCTTC. Amino acid sequence: CASSLEQVYGYTF.

This clone was counted between two and nine times. The V call is TRBV2, the J call TRBJ2-7, with D tentatively TRBD1 or TRBD2 (5 bases each). Trimming removed 6 bases at V and 3 bases at J, with 12 bases between. This CDR3 spans 13 amino acids. The germline V gene has CDR1 SNHLY and CDR2 FYNNEI. The DNA for the CDR3 is TGTGCCAGCAGGGATGGGACGGGCTACGAGCAGTACTTC. It encodes CASRDGTGYEQYF.

The chain carries TRBV28 and TRBJ1-4; D is unresolved. V was trimmed by 6 bases and J by 8 bases, leaving 22 bases between them. Germline loops: CDR1 MDHEN, CDR2 SYDVKM. The CDR3 runs 16 residues. The CDR3 DNA follows: TGTGCCAGCAGCTCACTTGGACGGTCGAAAGGGGAAAAACTGTTTTTT. It encodes CASSSLGRSKGEKLFF.

The J gene is TRBJ1-2, the V gene TRBV29-1; D call uncertain. V was trimmed by 3 bases and J by 3 bases, leaving 14 bases between them. Germline CDR1 reads SQVTM; CDR2 reads ANQGSEA. The CDR3 extends over 14 amino acids. CDR3 nucleotide sequence: TGCAGCGTTGACCTCCCTCCCCCCGACTATGGCTACACCTTC. It is translated as CSVDLPPPDYGYTF.

The gene calls are TRBV10-3 and TRBJ2-2, with D perhaps given as TRBD1 or TRBD2 (5 bases each). The CDR3 covers 16 residues. Between the trimmed V and J ends, which lost 3 bases and 4 bases, there was a span of 15 bases. CDR1 is ENHRY, CDR2 SYGVKD, per germline. The chain's CDR3 is CAISDYVRAGTGELFF. In DNA form, the CDR3 reads TGTGCCATCAGTGATTACGTCAGGGCGGGCACCGGGGAGCTGTTTTTT.

V usage is TRBV7-2 and J usage is TRBJ1-2; 7 bases fit TRBD1. This CDR3 region has 16 residues. CDR1 and CDR2 (germline): SGHTA, FQGNSA. J gave up 5 bases and V 1 base, and 10 bases lay outside the gene matches. CDR3 DNA sequence: TGTGCCAGCAGCTTAGGGAGGGGGCCGAGTCCTTATGGCTACACCTTC. Translated, it gives CASSLGRGPSPYGYTF.